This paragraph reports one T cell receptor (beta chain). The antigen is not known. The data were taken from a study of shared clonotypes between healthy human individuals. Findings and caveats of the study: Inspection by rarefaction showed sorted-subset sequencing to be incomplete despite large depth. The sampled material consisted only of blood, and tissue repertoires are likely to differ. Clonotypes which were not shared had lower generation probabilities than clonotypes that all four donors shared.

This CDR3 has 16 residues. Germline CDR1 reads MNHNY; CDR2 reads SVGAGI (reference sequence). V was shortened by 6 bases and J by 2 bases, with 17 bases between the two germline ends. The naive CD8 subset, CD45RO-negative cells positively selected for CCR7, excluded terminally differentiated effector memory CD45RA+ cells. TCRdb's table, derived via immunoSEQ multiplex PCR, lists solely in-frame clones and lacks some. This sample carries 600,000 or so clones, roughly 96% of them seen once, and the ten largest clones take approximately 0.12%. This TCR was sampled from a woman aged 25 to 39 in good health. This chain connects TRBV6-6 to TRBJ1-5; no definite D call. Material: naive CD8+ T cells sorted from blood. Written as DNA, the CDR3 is TGTGCCAGCAGCCCGGGGTCCTTTTCTGGCAATCAGCCCCAGCATTTT. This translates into CASSPGSFSGNQPQHF.